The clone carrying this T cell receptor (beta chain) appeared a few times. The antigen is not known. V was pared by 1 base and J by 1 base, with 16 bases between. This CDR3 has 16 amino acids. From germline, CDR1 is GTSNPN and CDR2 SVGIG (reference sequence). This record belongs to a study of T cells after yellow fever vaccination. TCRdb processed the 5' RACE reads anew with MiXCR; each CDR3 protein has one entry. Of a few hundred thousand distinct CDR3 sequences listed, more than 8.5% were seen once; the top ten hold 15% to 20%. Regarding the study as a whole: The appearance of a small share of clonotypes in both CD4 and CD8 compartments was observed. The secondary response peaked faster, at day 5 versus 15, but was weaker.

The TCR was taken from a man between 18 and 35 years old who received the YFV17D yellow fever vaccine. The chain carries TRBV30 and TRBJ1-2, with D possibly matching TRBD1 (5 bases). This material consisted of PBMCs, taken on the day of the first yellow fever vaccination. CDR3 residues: CAWSGMTEVFNYGYTF. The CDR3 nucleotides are TGTGCCTGGAGTGGAATGACAGAGGTCTTTAACTATGGCTACACCTTC.